The source of this T cell receptor (beta chain) is a study of Graves' ophthalmopathy and Graves' hyperthyroidism (dated by TCRdb to the late 2010s). Broadly, across the study: Peripheral blood was collected at initial diagnosis, prior to any treatment. In total, some 140 blood samples were TCR-sequenced: 40 to 45 ophthalmopathy, approximately 75 hyperthyroidism and approximately 17 hyperthyroidism-to-ophthalmopathy patients. For independent validation, a separate cohort was made up of 18 hyperthyroidism patients plus 17 patients who later progressed from hyperthyroidism to ophthalmopathy. To explore V-J signatures distinguishing ophthalmopathy from hyperthyroidism, a discovery set of about a hundred patients (about 43 ophthalmopathy, 55 to 60 stable hyperthyroidism) was enrolled. Once sampling was done, hyperthyroidism patients were given methimazole at a starting dose of 30 mg daily, while ophthalmopathy patients were given high-dose intravenous methylprednisolone. The study used signatures of the TCR beta repertoire to tell Graves' ophthalmopathy apart from Graves' hyperthyroidism and to predict which patients would progress to ophthalmopathy. T-cell repertoires of thyroid tissue and blood were compared in more than 5 hyperthyroidism patients.

This clonotype was seen more than once but under ten times. No cognate antigen has been identified for it. The sample holds no much larger clone one base away, and base qualities are not on file. Patients with ophthalmopathy had moderately to severely active disease, with a Clinical Activity Score of 3 or more, a NOSPECS grade of 4 or more, and a disease duration of less than 3 months. Patients were excluded if they had other autoimmune diseases, uncontrolled infections, pregnancy or lactation. Clinical symptoms, serum thyroxine, TRAb, thyroid ultrasound and orbital computed tomography formed the basis of the diagnosis. Using Ficoll-Paque density gradient centrifugation, PBMCs were isolated from about 10 ml of fresh peripheral blood. Total RNA was extracted using Trizol reagent, and RNA quality was checked on an Agilent 2100 Bioanalyzer. CDR1 and CDR2 (SGHTS, YDEGEE) derive from the germline V gene. V is clipped by 4 bases and J by 7 bases, and the sequence between their germline boundaries is 20 bases long. Including cysteine and phenylalanine, the CDR3 has 16 amino acids. This entry keeps only the CDR3 DNA: 48 bases, framed from base 1.

Overall study outcomes, separate from this receptor: Sample size was not predetermined statistically, and investigators were not blinded to group allocation. Most of the expanded thyroid clonotypes with a frequency above 0.001 were also detected in blood, and it was suggested that the thyroid immune response may be reflected by blood repertoires. In validation, the model predicted ophthalmopathy progression with about 70% sensitivity and roughly 78% specificity; fewer than 15 predicted patients were CT-confirmed with GO in a median of around 6 months. The 13-signature model separated ophthalmopathy from stable hyperthyroidism with around 90% sensitivity and 81.08% specificity in cross-validation, and 80%/75% in the test set.

For repertoire sequencing, TCR beta CDR3 regions were amplified from RNA transcripts. The first round was an RT-PCR using HTBI primers with the Qiagen OneStep RT-PCR kit, and this first round was followed by a second-round multiplex PCR, then size selection and purification. The libraries underwent paired-end sequencing with 100 bp reads on an Illumina HiSeq2000. On the study's bioinformatics: SOAPnuke was used to process the reads, throwing out any read that had adapters, had uncalled bases, had a mean Phred below 15, or lacked an exact constant-primer or identifier match. COPE v1.2.5 was used to merge the high-quality paired reads. Each unique nucleotide sequence was treated as a clonotype, and MiTCR v1.1 was used to align the clonotypes to the IMGT TRB V, D and J references. Only V-J combinations with frequency above 0.0001 were analysed, covering approximately 99% of repertoires. For each V-J combination, a TCR clonal expansion and chaos score was defined as F50 clonal expansion divided by the chaos observed in the TCRdist matrix. Features were reduced by Welch's t-statistics and random forest to over ten V-J combinations, which fed a naive Bayes classifier. Thyroid-blood repertoire similarity was quantified with the Morisita-Horn index. The raw public reads went through TCRdb reprocessing: fastp at Q25, MiXCR clone calling, in-frame beta chains kept. Identical CDR3 proteins give one entry, which carries the most common genes and DNA. The V and J calls were determined by TCRdb, not by the authors. Present in this sample are around 660,000 distinct CDR3 sequences, about 41% of which were seen just once. More than 2.5% of the sample lies in the top ten.

The source of this sequence is an adult man with Graves' ophthalmopathy. The rearrangement combines TRBV5-8 with TRBJ2-2; a tentative D call is TRBD2 (7 bases match). Sequencing was done on a sample of peripheral blood. In nucleotides, the sequence is TGTGCCAGCAGCCCGGGCGGGGGCCCCTCCGGCGGGGAGCTGTTTTTT. Its coded protein is CASSPGGGPSGGELFF.